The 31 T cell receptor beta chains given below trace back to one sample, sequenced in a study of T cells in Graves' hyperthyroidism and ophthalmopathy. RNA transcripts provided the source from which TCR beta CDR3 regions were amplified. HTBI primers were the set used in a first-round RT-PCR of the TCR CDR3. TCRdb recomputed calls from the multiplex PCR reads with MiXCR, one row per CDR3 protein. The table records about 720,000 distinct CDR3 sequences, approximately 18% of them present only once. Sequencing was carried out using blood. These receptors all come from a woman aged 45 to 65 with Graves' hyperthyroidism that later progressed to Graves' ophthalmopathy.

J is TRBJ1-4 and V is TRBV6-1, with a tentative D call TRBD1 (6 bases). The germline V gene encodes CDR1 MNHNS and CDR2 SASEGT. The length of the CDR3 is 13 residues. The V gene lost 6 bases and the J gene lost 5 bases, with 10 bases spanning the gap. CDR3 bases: TGTGCCAGCAGGCGGGGGCCCAATGAAAAACTGTTTTTT. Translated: CASRRGPNEKLFF.

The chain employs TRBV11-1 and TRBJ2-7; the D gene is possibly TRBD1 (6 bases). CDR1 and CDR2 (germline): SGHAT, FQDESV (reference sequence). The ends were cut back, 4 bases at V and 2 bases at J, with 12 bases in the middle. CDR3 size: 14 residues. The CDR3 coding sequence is TGTGCCAGCAGCTCCGACAGGAGAACCTACGAGCAGTACTTC. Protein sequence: CASSSDRRTYEQYF.

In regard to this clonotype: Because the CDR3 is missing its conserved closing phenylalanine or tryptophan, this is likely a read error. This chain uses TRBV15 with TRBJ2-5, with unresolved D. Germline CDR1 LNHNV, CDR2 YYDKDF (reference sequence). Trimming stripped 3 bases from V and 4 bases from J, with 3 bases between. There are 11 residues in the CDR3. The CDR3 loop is CATSSRETQYS. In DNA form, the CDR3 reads TGTGCCACCAGCAGTAGAGAGACCCAGTACTCC.

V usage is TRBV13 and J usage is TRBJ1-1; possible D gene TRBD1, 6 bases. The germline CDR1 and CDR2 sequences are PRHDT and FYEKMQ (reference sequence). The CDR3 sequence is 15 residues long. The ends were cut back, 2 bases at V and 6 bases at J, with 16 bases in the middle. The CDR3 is CASSLSGGSRSEAFF. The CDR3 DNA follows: TGTGCCAGCAGCTTATCTGGGGGCAGCAGATCTGAAGCTTTCTTT.

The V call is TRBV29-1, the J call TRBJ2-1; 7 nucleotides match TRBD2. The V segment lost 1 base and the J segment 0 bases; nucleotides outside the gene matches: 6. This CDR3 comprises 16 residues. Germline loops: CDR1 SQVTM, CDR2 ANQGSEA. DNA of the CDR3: TGCAGCGTTGAAGGGGGGGGAGGGGACTCCTACAATGAGCAGTTCTTC. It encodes CSVEGGGGDSYNEQFF.

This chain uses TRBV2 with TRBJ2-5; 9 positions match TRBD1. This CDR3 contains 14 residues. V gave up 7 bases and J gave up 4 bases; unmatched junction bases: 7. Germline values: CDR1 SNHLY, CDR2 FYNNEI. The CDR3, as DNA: TGTGCCAGCAATTTAGACAGGGGGTCAGAGACCCAGTACTTC. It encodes CASNLDRGSETQYF. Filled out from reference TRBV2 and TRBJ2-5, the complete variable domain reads EPEVTQTPSHQVTQMGQEVILRCVPISNHLYFYWYRQILGQKVEFLVSFYNNEISEKSEIFDDQFSVERPDGSNFTLKIRSTKLEDSAMYFCASNLDRGSETQYFGPGTRLLVL.

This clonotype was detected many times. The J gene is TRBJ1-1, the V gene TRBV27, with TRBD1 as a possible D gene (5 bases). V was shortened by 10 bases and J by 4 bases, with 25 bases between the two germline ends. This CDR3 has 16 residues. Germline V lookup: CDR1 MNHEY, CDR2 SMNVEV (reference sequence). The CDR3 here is CATLSHRGVEVTEAFF. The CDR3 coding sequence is TGTGCCACCCTTTCCCACCGGGGGGTGGAGGTCACTGAAGCTTTCTTT.

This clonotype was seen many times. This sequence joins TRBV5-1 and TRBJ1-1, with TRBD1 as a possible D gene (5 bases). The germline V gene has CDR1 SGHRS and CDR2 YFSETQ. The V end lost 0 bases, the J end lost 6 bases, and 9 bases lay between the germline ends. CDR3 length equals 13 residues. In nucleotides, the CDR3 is TGCGCCAGCAGCTTGGCGGCAGGGCCTGAAGCTTTCTTT. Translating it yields CASSLAAGPEAFF.

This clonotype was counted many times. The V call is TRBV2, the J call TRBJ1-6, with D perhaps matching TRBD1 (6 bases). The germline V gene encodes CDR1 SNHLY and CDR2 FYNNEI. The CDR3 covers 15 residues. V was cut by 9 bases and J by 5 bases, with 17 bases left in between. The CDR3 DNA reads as TGTGCCAGTGCGTTGTCTAGGGGGAATAATTCACCCCTCCACTTT. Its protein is CASALSRGNNSPLHF.

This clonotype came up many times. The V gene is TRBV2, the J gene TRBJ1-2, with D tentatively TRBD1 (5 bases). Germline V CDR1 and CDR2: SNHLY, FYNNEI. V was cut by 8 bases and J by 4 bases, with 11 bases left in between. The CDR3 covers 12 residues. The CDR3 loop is CASGGGSYGYTF. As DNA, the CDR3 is TGTGCCAGCGGGGGGGGTAGCTATGGCTACACCTTC.

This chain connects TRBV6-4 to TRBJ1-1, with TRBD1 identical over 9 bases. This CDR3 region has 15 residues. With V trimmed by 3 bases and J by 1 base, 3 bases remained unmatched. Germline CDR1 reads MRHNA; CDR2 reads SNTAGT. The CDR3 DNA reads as TGTGCCAGCAGTGAACAGGGGGCGCCGAACACTGAAGCTTTCTTT. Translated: CASSEQGAPNTEAFF.

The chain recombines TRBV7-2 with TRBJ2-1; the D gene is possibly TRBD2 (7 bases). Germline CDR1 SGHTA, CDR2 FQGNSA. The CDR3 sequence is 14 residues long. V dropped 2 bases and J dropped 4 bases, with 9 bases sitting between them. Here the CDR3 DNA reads TGTGCCAGCAGCTTAAGGGGGGGTTACAATGAGCAGTTCTTC. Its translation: CASSLRGGYNEQFF.

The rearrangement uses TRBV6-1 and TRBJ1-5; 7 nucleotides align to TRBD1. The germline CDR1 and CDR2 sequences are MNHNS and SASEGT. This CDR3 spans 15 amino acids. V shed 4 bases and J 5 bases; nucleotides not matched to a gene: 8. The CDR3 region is CASSAITGEHQPQHF. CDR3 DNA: TGTGCCAGCAGTGCTATAACAGGGGAGCATCAGCCCCAGCATTTT.

CDR3 bases: TGCAGCGAACACGACAGTGGGAACACTGAAGCTTTCTTT. It specifies CSEHDSGNTEAFF. The chain joins TRBV29-1 to TRBJ1-1; tentatively, D is TRBD1 (5 bases). V shed 7 bases and J shed 1 base, with 13 bases lying between them. Germline V gene sequence: CDR1 SQVTM, CDR2 ANQGSEA. The CDR3 extends over 13 amino acids.

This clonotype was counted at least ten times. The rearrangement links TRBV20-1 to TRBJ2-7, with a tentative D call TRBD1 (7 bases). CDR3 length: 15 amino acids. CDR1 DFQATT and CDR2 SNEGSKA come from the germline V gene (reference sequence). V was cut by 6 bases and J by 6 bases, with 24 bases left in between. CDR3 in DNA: TGCAGTGCGGCTACGGAGAGACAGGGCGGGATCGAGCAGTACTTC. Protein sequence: CSAATERQGGIEQYF.

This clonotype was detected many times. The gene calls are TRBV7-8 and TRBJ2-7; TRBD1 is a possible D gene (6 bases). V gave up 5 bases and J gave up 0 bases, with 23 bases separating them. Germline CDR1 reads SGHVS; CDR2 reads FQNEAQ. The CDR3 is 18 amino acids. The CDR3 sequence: CASSPQASWGQNSYEQYF. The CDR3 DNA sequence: TGTGCCAGCAGCCCCCAAGCGTCATGGGGGCAGAACTCCTACGAGCAGTACTTC. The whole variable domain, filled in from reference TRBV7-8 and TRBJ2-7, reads GAGVSQSPRYKVAKRGQDVALRCDPISGHVSLFWYQQALGQGPEFLTYFQNEAQLDKSGLPSDRFFAERPEGSVSTLKIQRTQQEDSAVYLCASSPQASWGQNSYEQYFGPGTRLTVT.

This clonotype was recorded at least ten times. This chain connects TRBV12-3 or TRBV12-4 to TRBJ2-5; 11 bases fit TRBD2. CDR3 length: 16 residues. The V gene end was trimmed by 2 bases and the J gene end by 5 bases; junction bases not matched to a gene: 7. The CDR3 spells CASSLRPGLAAETQYF. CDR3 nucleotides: TGTGCCAGCAGTTTACGACCGGGACTAGCGGCGGAGACCCAGTACTTC.

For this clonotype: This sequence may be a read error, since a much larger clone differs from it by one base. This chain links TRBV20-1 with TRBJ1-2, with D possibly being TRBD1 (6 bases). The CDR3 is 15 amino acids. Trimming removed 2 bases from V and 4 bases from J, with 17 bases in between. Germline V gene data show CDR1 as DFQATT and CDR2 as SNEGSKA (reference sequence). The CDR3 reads CSARSGAPKSYGYTF. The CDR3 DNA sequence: TGCAGTGCTAGATCAGGGGCGCCAAAAAGCTATGGCTACACCTTC.

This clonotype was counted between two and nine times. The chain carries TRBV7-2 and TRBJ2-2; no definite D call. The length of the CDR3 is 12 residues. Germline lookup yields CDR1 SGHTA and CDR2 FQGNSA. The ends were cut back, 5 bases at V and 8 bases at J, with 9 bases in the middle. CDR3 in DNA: TGTGCCAGCAGCATTTCTATGGGGGAGCTGTTTTTT. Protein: CASSISMGELFF.

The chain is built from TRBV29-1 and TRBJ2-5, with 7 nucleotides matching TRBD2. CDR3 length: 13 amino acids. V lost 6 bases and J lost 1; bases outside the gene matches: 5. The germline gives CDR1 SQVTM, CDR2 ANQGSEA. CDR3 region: CSVREGFQETQYF. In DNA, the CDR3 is TGCAGCGTAAGGGAGGGGTTCCAAGAGACCCAGTACTTC.

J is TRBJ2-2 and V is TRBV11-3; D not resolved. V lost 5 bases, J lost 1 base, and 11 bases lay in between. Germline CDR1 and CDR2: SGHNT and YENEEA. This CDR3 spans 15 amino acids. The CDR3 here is CASSEEAGNTGELFF. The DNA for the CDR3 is TGTGCCAGCAGCGAAGAGGCAGGGAACACCGGGGAGCTGTTTTTT.

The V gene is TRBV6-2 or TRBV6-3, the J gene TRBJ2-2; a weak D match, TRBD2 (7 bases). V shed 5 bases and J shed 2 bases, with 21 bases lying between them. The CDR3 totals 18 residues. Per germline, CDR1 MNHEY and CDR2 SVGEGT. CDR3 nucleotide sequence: TGTGCCAGCAGTAAACTATCGGGGAGGGGACAAAACACCGGGGAGCTGTTTTTT. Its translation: CASSKLSGRGQNTGELFF.

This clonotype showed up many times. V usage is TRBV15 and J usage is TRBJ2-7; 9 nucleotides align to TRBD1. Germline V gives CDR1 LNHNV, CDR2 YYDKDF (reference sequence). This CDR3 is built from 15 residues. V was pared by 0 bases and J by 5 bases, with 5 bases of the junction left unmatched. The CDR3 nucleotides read TGTGCCACCAGCAGAGATCTCGGACAGGGGCACGAGCAGTACTTC. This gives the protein CATSRDLGQGHEQYF.

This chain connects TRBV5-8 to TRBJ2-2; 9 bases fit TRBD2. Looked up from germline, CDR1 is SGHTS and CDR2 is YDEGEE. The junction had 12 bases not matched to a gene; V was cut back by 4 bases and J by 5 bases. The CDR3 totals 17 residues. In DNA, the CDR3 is TGTGCCAGCAGCGCCACGGGATTTAGCGGGGGAACCGGGGAGCTGTTTTTT. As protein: CASSATGFSGGTGELFF. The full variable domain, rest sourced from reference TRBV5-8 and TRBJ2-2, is EAGVTQSPTHLIKTRGQQATLRCSPISGHTSVYWYQQALGLGLQFLLWYDEGEERNRGNFPPRFSGRQFPNYSSELNVNALELEDSALYLCASSATGFSGGTGELFFGEGSRLTVL.

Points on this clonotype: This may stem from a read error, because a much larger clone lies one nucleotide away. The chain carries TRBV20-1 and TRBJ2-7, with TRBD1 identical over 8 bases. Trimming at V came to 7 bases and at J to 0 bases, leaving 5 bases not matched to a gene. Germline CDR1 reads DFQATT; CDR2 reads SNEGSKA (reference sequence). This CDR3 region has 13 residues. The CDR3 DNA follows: TGCAGTGTCATGACAGGGGACTCCTACGAGCAGTACTTC. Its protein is CSVMTGDSYEQYF.

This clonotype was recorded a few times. CDR3 nucleotides: TGCGCCAGCAGCCCAAACGGGGGAACCCCCACAGATACGCAGTATTTT. It is translated as CASSPNGGTPTDTQYF. This rearrangement joins TRBV5-1 to TRBJ2-3; D is possibly TRBD2 (6 bases). In germline, CDR1 is SGHRS, CDR2 YFSETQ. Trimming pared 4 bases from V and 2 bases from J, leaving 17 bases between. This CDR3 comprises 16 residues.

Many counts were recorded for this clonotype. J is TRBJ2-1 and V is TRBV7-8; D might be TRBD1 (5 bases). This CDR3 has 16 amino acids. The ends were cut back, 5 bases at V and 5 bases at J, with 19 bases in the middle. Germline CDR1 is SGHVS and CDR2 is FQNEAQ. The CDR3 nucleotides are TGTGCCAGCAGCCCTCCGGACATGGCCCTACACAATGAGCAGTTCTTC. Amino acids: CASSPPDMALHNEQFF.

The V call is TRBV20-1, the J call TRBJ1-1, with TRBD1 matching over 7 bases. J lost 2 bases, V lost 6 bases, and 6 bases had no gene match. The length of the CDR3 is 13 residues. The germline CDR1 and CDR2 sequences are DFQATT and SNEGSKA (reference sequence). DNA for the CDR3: TGCAGTGCGGCCGGGACAGCAAACACTGAAGCTTTCTTT. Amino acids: CSAAGTANTEAFF.

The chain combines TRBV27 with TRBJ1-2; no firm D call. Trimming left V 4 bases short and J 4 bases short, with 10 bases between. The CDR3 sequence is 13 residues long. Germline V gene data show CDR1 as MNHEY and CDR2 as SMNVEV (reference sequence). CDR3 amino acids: CASSSDLSYGYTF. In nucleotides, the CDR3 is TGTGCCAGCAGTTCTGACTTGTCCTATGGCTACACCTTC.

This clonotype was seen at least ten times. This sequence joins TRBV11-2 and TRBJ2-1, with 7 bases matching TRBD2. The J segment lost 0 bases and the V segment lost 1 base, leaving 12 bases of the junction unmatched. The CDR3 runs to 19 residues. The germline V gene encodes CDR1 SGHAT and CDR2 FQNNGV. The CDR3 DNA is TGTGCCAGCAGCTTAGCGGGCGGGGGAGCATTTAGCTCCTACAATGAGCAGTTCTTC. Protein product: CASSLAGGGAFSSYNEQFF.

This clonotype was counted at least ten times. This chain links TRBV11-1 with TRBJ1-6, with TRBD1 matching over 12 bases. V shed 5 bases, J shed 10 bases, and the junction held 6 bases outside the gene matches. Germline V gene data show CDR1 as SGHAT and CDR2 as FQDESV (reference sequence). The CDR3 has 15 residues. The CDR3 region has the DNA TGTGCCAGCAGCGATCGGGACAGGGGGCACTCACCCCTCCACTTT. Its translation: CASSDRDRGHSPLHF.